These 23 T cell receptor beta chains were all obtained from the same sample, sequenced in a study of post-analysis software for immune sequencing data. Prepared TCR beta cDNA libraries contained unique molecular identifiers. Via MiXCR, TCRdb re-called the PCR reads, giving one row per CDR3 protein. The profile shows around 250,000 distinct CDR3 sequences, 35% to 40% of them singletons. Study-wide results and caveats: The five TRBV segments detected at higher frequency in patients than in controls included TRBV5-6, TRBV5-1 and TRBV20-1.

Their antigens remain unidentified. The sample consisted of blood. These TCRs come from a girl aged 10-17 years with multiple sclerosis.

This clonotype was observed many times. The rearrangement uses TRBV7-2 and TRBJ1-2; tentatively, D is TRBD1 (5 bases). This CDR3 region has 13 residues. V gave up 4 bases and J gave up 3 bases, with 9 bases separating them. CDR1 is SGHTA, CDR2 FQGNSA, per germline. Written as DNA, the CDR3 is TGTGCCAGCAGCTCCTCGACAGACTATGGCTACACCTTC. It codes for CASSSSTDYGYTF.

This clonotype was found many times. In DNA form, the CDR3 reads TGTGCCACCAGTGATTGGACTAGCGGCGAGACCCAGTACTTC. Its protein is CATSDWTSGETQYF. The chain employs TRBV24-1 and TRBJ2-5; 10 bases map to TRBD2. The CDR3 loop spans 14 amino acids. Trimming cost V 2 bases and J 5 bases; bases outside gene matches: 1. From germline, CDR1 is KGHDR and CDR2 SFDVKD.

CDR3 DNA: TGTGCCAGCAGTCCTACAGGGAGCTACGAGCAGTACTTC. Protein product: CASSPTGSYEQYF. V gene TRBV12-3 or TRBV12-4 combines with J gene TRBJ2-7; D is perhaps TRBD1 (6 bases). The CDR3 runs to 13 residues. V lost 5 bases and J lost 3, with 11 bases in between.

This clonotype was seen a few times. This rearrangement joins TRBV6-4 to TRBJ2-2, with 8 bases matching TRBD2. J was trimmed by 5 bases and V by 6 bases; bases with no gene match: 11. The CDR3 covers 16 residues. Germline lookup yields CDR1 MRHNA and CDR2 SNTAGT. The CDR3 nucleotides read TGTGCCAGCAGCGTCGGTTTTAGCGGGATAACCGGGGAGCTGTTTTTT. Its protein is CASSVGFSGITGELFF.

The genes are TRBV11-2 and TRBJ1-1, with TRBD1 as a possible D gene (5 bases). The CDR3 runs 15 residues. Trimming left V 3 bases short and J 5 bases short, with 16 bases between. CDR1 and CDR2 from the germline V gene are SGHAT and FQNNGV. The CDR3 sequence is CASSFPGRMGTEAFF. The DNA of the CDR3 is TGTGCCAGCAGCTTCCCAGGGAGGATGGGGACTGAAGCTTTCTTT.

This chain connects TRBV13 to TRBJ1-5; D may be TRBD1 (5 bases). The germline gives CDR1 PRHDT, CDR2 FYEKMQ (reference sequence). CDR3 size: 17 residues. V dropped 0 bases and J dropped 1 base, with 13 bases sitting between them. The CDR3 DNA reads as TGTGCCAGCAGCTTAGGGGGACCGGGACTGAGCAATCAGCCCCAGCATTTT. Translating it yields CASSLGGPGLSNQPQHF.

This clonotype was seen ten or more times. V is TRBV27 and J is TRBJ1-5; 7 nucleotides align to TRBD1. CDR3 length: 14 amino acids. V shed 4 bases, J shed 7 bases, and the junction held 7 bases outside the gene matches. Germline CDR1 MNHEY, CDR2 SMNVEV (reference sequence). CDR3 sequence (DNA): TGTGCCAGCAGTTCTGACAGGGTCGGCCAGCCCCAGCATTTT. The encoded protein is CASSSDRVGQPQHF.

The chain links TRBV10-3 to TRBJ2-6; TRBD2 might be the D (6 bases). In germline, CDR1 is ENHRY, CDR2 SYGVKD. V shed 11 bases and J shed 0 bases, with 11 bases lying between them. This CDR3 has 14 residues. CDR3 sequence: CAARDDSGANVLTF. The CDR3, as DNA: TGTGCCGCGCGGGACGACTCTGGGGCCAACGTCCTGACTTTC.

V usage is TRBV14 and J usage is TRBJ2-3, with 8 positions matching TRBD2. V trimming: 0 bases; J trimming: 2 bases; junction bases outside the gene matches: 7. Germline assignment: CDR1 SGHDN and CDR2 FVKESK. The CDR3 length is 17 residues. The CDR3 loop is CASSQDPTSVSTDTQYF. Here the CDR3 DNA reads TGTGCCAGCAGCCAAGATCCGACTAGCGTTTCCACAGATACGCAGTATTTT.

This clonotype was counted ten times or more. This chain joins TRBV20-1 and TRBJ2-5; 16 bases line up with TRBD2. Per the germline V gene, CDR1 is DFQATT and CDR2 is SNEGSKA (reference sequence). The V gene end was trimmed by 0 bases and the J gene end by 5 bases; junction bases not matched to a gene: 9. The CDR3 totals 18 residues. CDR3 sequence: CSARDFTGTSGRGETQYF. CDR3 sequence (DNA): TGCAGTGCTAGAGATTTCACCGGGACTAGCGGGAGGGGGGAGACCCAGTACTTC.

The chain uses TRBV4-3 and TRBJ2-1; 10 nucleotides agree with TRBD2. The CDR3 spans 15 residues. V lost 0 bases and J lost 11; bases outside the gene matches: 7. Germline V gene data show CDR1 as LGHNA and CDR2 as YSLEER. CDR3 nucleotide sequence: TGCGCCAGCAGCCAAGATGGAACTAGCGGGACCCAGCAGTTCTTC. Encoded protein: CASSQDGTSGTQQFF.

The CDR3 coding sequence is TGTGCCATCAGCGAGGGGGAGACCCAGTACTTC. Translating it yields CAISEGETQYF. J is TRBJ2-5 and V is TRBV10-3; the D gene could be TRBD1 or TRBD2 (5 bases each). The CDR3 runs 11 residues. V lost 6 bases to trimming and J lost 5 bases, with 7 bases between them. Germline V gives CDR1 ENHRY, CDR2 SYGVKD.

This chain uses TRBV14 with TRBJ2-2, with a weak D call TRBD1 (6 bases). There are 16 residues in the CDR3. The V end lost 1 base, the J end lost 5 bases, and 14 bases lay between the germline ends. Germline loops: CDR1 SGHDN, CDR2 FVKESK. This CDR3 reads CASSQVQGFGTGELFF. In nucleotides, the CDR3 is TGTGCCAGCAGCCAAGTACAGGGTTTTGGTACCGGGGAGCTGTTTTTT.

The table lists this clonotype with a few counts. This may be a read error, as it is one base from a much larger clone. The gene calls are TRBV9 and TRBJ1-6; no clear D gene. The CDR3 runs 13 residues. Germline V lookup: CDR1 SGDLS, CDR2 YYNGEE. The CDR3 DNA sequence: TGTGCCAGCAGCGTAGTTATGGGGTCACCCCCCCACTTT. Its translation is CASSVVMGSPPHF.

At least ten counts were recorded for this clonotype. At one of its ends the junction is not consistent with the germline gene, which may arise from a read error. The chain joins TRBV5-1 to TRBJ1-1; a weak D match, TRBD1 (5 bases). The CDR3 length is 13 residues. Per germline, CDR1 SGHRS and CDR2 YFSETQ. This CDR3 is CASSPTGNTEAFF. The DNA for the CDR3 is TGTGCCAGCTCACCCACAGGGAACACTGAAGCTTTCTTT.

A note on this clonotype: Possible read error: a much larger clone is one base away. In this CDR3 the conserved last residue, phenylalanine or tryptophan, is missing, so a read error is likely. This chain uses TRBV5-1 with TRBJ1-2; D is perhaps TRBD1 (5 bases). V lost 1 base, J lost 4 bases, and 11 bases lay in between. From germline, CDR1 is SGHRS and CDR2 YFSETQ. The CDR3 is 14 residues long. The DNA for the CDR3 is TGCGCCAGCAGCTTGCTTCCAGGGCGCTATGGCTACACCCTC. This sequence encodes CASSLLPGRYGYTL.

The rearrangement joins TRBV20-1 to TRBJ1-1; unclear D gene. Germline assignment: CDR1 DFQATT and CDR2 SNEGSKA (reference sequence). The CDR3 is 10 residues long. V dropped 1 base and J dropped 8 bases, with 5 bases sitting between them. CDR3 residues: CSARGVEAFF. The CDR3 DNA is TGCAGTGCTAGAGGGGTGGAAGCTTTCTTT.

To note about this clonotype: This may stem from a read error, because a much larger clone lies one nucleotide away. The rearrangement links TRBV7-9 to TRBJ2-6, with D perhaps being TRBD1 or TRBD2 (5 bases each). CDR3 size: 17 residues. CDR1 SEHNR and CDR2 FQNEAQ come from the germline V gene (reference sequence). The CDR3 DNA follows: TGTACCAACAGCCCTGGCGAGGGGCACTCTGGGGCCAACGTCCTGACTTTC. Translating gives CTNSPGEGHSGANVLTF. The variable domain in full, with the rest retrieved from reference TRBV7-9 and TRBJ2-6, is DTGVSQNPRHKITKRGQNVTFRCDPISEHNRLYWYRQTLGQGPEFLTYFQNEAQLEKSRLLSDRFSAERPKGSFSTLEIQRTEQGDSAMYLCTNSPGEGHSGANVLTFGAGSRLTVL.

This clonotype has a count of ten or more. The V and J genes are TRBV7-2 and TRBJ2-1; no definite D call. V lost 5 bases, J lost 13 bases, and 18 bases lay in between. The CDR3 has 13 amino acids. The germline V gene has CDR1 SGHTA and CDR2 FQGNSA. The CDR3 bases are TGTGCCAGCAGCCTCCTCCCCGGGTACCTACAGTTCTTC. Translated, it gives CASSLLPGYLQFF.

This clonotype was counted a few times. A read error is possible here, since a much larger clone lies one base away. J is TRBJ2-7 and V is TRBV9; TRBD1 aligns across 8 bases. In germline, CDR1 is SGDLS, CDR2 YYNGEE. The V segment lost 4 bases and the J segment 4 bases; nucleotides outside the gene matches: 10. CDR3 length: 15 residues. CDR3 amino acids: CASSSKGYRGYEQYF. CDR3 nucleotides: TGTGCCAGCAGCTCCAAGGGCTACAGGGGGTACGAGCAGTACTTC.

The CDR3 region is CASSSNLGGNEQFF. Written as DNA, the CDR3 is TGTGCCAGCAGCTCCAACCTTGGGGGAAATGAGCAGTTCTTC. The rearrangement links TRBV7-3 to TRBJ2-1; D is tentatively TRBD1 or TRBD2 (5 bases each). CDR1 is SGHTA, CDR2 FQGTGA, per germline. Trimming shortened V by 4 bases and J by 7 bases, and 14 bases separated the two germline ends. The CDR3 contains 14 residues.

This clonotype has a count of ten or more. This chain connects TRBV5-5 to TRBJ2-3; TRBD1 or TRBD2 may be the D gene (6 bases each). The length of the CDR3 is 15 residues. Trimming took 4 bases from V and 0 from J, leaving 12 bases between them. Germline lookup yields CDR1 SGHKS and CDR2 YYEKEE (reference sequence). The CDR3 region has the DNA TGTGCCAGCAGCCTACAGGGAGGTAGCACAGATACGCAGTATTTT. Its protein product is CASSLQGGSTDTQYF.

This chain links TRBV5-1 with TRBJ2-3; 10 bases fit TRBD2. Looked up from germline, CDR1 is SGHRS and CDR2 is YFSETQ. The CDR3 totals 16 residues. V lost 2 bases and J lost 1; bases outside the gene matches: 4. CDR3 sequence: CASSFYGLAGTDTQYF. CDR3 in DNA: TGCGCCAGCAGCTTTTACGGACTAGCGGGCACAGATACGCAGTATTTT.